This T cell receptor (beta chain) was identified during a study of T cells expressing NK-cell markers (dated by TCRdb to 2018 to 2021). Looking at the study overall: Three sorted T-cell subsets (CD3+CD56+NKG2C+, CD3+CD56+NKG2C- and CD3+CD56-NKG2C+) from 7 to 9 donors had their TCR beta-chain repertoires profiled. Among the eight sequenced donors, only one was HCMV-seronegative, while the other seven were HCMV-seropositive. The eight sequenced donors were randomly selected healthy volunteers, three men and five women. Libraries were sequenced as 2 x 150 bp reads on Illumina HiSeq 2000/2500, MiSeq or NextSeq.

Here is what the overall study found, with its caveats: For six donors, the dominant CD3+CD56+NKG2C+ clonotypes were among the top 10 CD8+ clonotypes and accounted for about 1.0-7.0% of CD8+ T cells. It remained unclear whether the expanded NKG2C-expressing T cell clones were specific for HCMV antigens. Those dominant clonotypes were again the most abundant among CD3+CD56-NKG2C+ cells in a few donors, at about 25-60.1%.

HCMV serostatus was determined by detecting HCMV-specific IgG in serum with a commercial ELISA kit. Ficoll density gradient centrifugation was used to isolate peripheral blood mononuclear cells from blood. Turning to this clonotype: Which antigen it targets is not known.

Sequencer: Illumina HiSeq 2000. TCR beta cDNA libraries were prepared using 5'RACE template switching, which introduced a universal primer site and unique molecular identifiers. Priming for cDNA synthesis came from the TCR beta constant segment, and two successive PCR amplification steps followed. The paper's data handling went like this. MIGEC handled demultiplexing of the reads and grouping by UMI, while MiTCR was used to assemble and quantify clonotypes. To remove erroneous sequences, TCR cDNA sequences were retained only when supported by two or more reads. The tcR package was used for downstream repertoire analysis, and clonotypes were matched across fractions by CDR3 nucleotide sequence plus V segment. VDJmatch was used to annotate antigen specificity against VDJdb, with one amino acid substitution in CDR3 permitted. Through TCRdb reprocessing, the reads give one entry per CDR3 protein sequence; DNA is omitted. In this record, the V and J calls reflect TCRdb's handling and not the investigators' own analysis. This sample's listing comprises a few hundred thousand distinct CDR3 sequences. 3.5% to 4.5% of the sample belongs to the ten largest clones.

The germline V gene specifies SGHRS as CDR1 and YFSETQ as CDR2. The CDR3 measures 14 amino acids from cysteine to phenylalanine. The protein alone is recorded here. This clonotype was sampled from a man in his late teens or twenties in good health. Donor details come from another sample of the same person, matched by shared clones. The sequencing input was blood T cells: a sorted CD56 or NKG2C T cell subset, CD4+ or CD8+ T cells, or bulk PBMC T cells (not recorded which). The sequence links TRBV5-1 to TRBJ2-2. The CDR3 has the sequence CATSFSDNTGELFF.